This T cell receptor (beta chain) was documented in a study of identical twins. Losses at the gene ends were 6 bases for V and 3 bases for J; bases not matched to a gene: 3. The CDR3 is 13 amino acids. CDR1 is MNHEY and CDR2 is SMNVEV in the germline V gene (reference sequence). This clonotype was counted many times. TCRdb fed the 5' RACE reads into MiXCR, producing one record per CDR3 protein. The sample lists 310,000 or so distinct CDR3 sequences, just under 9.5% occurring once. This same sample was also taken into another study, of yellow fever vaccine responses in identical twins.

This chain links TRBV27 with TRBJ2-7, with 9 bases fitting TRBD1. What was sequenced was CD8+ T cells sorted from blood. The source of this sequence is a woman aged 18-35 years in good health. The CDR3 nucleotides are TGTGCCAGCAGCTCGGGACAGGGCTACGAGCAGTACTTC. It encodes CASSSGQGYEQYF.